These T cell receptor beta chains were read from a single sample in a study of T cell repertoires in ileal Crohn's disease. TCRdb keeps only in-frame clones here, not all; method: immunoSEQ multiplex PCR. The table lists about 13,000 clones, over 60% of them singletons. The sequencing sample was made of ileal tissue. Source of these receptors: an adult with Crohn's disease. The CDR3 runs from the conserved cysteine through the conserved F or W. D genes are given only for firm matches. Where a row states a size, it is once, few, many or the class of an expanded clone; other rows omit it.

d_call: -
clone_size: -
j_call: TRBJ2-5
v_call: TRBV20-1
cdr3_nt: TGCAGTGCTAGGCGTGAAGAGACCCAGTACTTC
cdr3_aa: CSARREETQYF

d_call: TRBD1
clone_size: once
j_call: TRBJ2-7
v_call: TRBV9
cdr3_nt: TGTGCCAGCAGCCCAAGACAGGGCCTCGGCGAGCAGTACTTC
cdr3_aa: CASSPRQGLGEQYF

d_call: TRBD2
clone_size: -
j_call: TRBJ2-1
v_call: TRBV19
cdr3_nt: TGTGCCAGTAGTAACCCCATAGCGGGAGGGCATGAGCAGTTCTTC
cdr3_aa: CASSNPIAGGHEQFF

d_call: -
clone_size: -
j_call: TRBJ2-1
v_call: TRBV28
cdr3_nt: TGTGCCAGCAACCCCCGGGACAATGAGCAGTTCTTC
cdr3_aa: CASNPRDNEQFF

d_call: TRBD1
clone_size: -
j_call: TRBJ1-2
v_call: TRBV6-5
cdr3_nt: TGTGCCAGCAGTTGGGACAGGGGGTATGGCTACACCTTC
cdr3_aa: CASSWDRGYGYTF

d_call: TRBD1
clone_size: -
j_call: TRBJ1-1
v_call: TRBV6-6
cdr3_nt: TGTGCCAGCAGCGGAGGGGGCGGGACTGAAGCTTTCTTT
cdr3_aa: CASSGGGGTEAFF

d_call: -
clone_size: -
j_call: TRBJ2-2
v_call: TRBV5-1
cdr3_nt: TGCGCCAGCAGCTGGGCGTCCACCGGGGAGCTGTTTTTT
cdr3_aa: CASSWASTGELFF

d_call: -
clone_size: -
j_call: TRBJ2-4
v_call: TRBV4-3
cdr3_nt: TGCGCCAGCAGCCAGGACGGGCTCCCGGGGAACATTCAGTACTTC
cdr3_aa: CASSQDGLPGNIQYF

d_call: -
clone_size: once
j_call: TRBJ1-4
v_call: TRBV4-2
cdr3_nt: TGTGCCAGCAGCCAAGATTTGGCCCCCGGGACAAGTAGTGAAAAACTGTTTTTT
cdr3_aa: CASSQDLAPGTSSEKLFF

d_call: -
clone_size: once
j_call: TRBJ1-5
v_call: TRBV4-3
cdr3_nt: TGCGCCAGCAGCCAATACTACAGGAGTAATCAGCCCCAGCATTTT
cdr3_aa: CASSQYYRSNQPQHF